One sample yielded the 3 T cell receptor beta chains listed below, sequenced in a study of CD8+CD57+ T cells in acquired aplastic anemia. Sequencing was done on patients that had shown CD8+CD57+ cell expansion by flow cytometry. Genomic DNA provided the template from which TCR beta VDJ and CDR3 profiles were obtained. TCRdb re-called the reads with MiXCR, one entry per CDR3 protein. The sample includes 120,000 or so distinct CDR3 sequences, over 30% of them seen just once. Sequenced sample: sorted CD4+, CD8+, or CD8+CD57+ T cells (not recorded which) from PBMCs. The source is a human donor with aplastic anemia.

This clonotype was detected many times. J is TRBJ1-6 and V is TRBV12-3 or TRBV12-4; D unclear. Trimming shortened V by 5 bases and J by 8 bases, and 13 bases separated the two germline ends. This CDR3 is built from 14 residues. CDR3 in amino acids: CASSPGPRDSPLHF. The CDR3 DNA reads as TGTGCCAGCAGTCCGGGCCCAAGGGATTCACCCCTCCACTTT.

This clonotype was recorded at least ten times. The chain couples TRBV14 to TRBJ2-1, with 8 positions matching TRBD2. This CDR3 is 15 amino acids long. The germline V gene has CDR1 SGHDN and CDR2 FVKESK. Trimming removed 4 bases from V and 6 bases from J; junction bases left unmatched: 8. The CDR3 nucleotides read TGTGCCAGCAGCCGCCCGGGACTAGATAGCAATGAGCAGTTCTTC. Residues: CASSRPGLDSNEQFF.

This clonotype was picked up many times. The chain employs TRBV7-9 and TRBJ1-4; the D is unclear. V lost 5 bases and J lost 5, with 9 bases in between. This CDR3 spans 13 amino acids. Looked up from germline, CDR1 is SEHNR and CDR2 is FQNEAQ (reference sequence). In nucleotides, the CDR3 is TGTGCCAGCAGCGGACGGTTAAATGAAAAACTGTTTTTT. As protein: CASSGRLNEKLFF.